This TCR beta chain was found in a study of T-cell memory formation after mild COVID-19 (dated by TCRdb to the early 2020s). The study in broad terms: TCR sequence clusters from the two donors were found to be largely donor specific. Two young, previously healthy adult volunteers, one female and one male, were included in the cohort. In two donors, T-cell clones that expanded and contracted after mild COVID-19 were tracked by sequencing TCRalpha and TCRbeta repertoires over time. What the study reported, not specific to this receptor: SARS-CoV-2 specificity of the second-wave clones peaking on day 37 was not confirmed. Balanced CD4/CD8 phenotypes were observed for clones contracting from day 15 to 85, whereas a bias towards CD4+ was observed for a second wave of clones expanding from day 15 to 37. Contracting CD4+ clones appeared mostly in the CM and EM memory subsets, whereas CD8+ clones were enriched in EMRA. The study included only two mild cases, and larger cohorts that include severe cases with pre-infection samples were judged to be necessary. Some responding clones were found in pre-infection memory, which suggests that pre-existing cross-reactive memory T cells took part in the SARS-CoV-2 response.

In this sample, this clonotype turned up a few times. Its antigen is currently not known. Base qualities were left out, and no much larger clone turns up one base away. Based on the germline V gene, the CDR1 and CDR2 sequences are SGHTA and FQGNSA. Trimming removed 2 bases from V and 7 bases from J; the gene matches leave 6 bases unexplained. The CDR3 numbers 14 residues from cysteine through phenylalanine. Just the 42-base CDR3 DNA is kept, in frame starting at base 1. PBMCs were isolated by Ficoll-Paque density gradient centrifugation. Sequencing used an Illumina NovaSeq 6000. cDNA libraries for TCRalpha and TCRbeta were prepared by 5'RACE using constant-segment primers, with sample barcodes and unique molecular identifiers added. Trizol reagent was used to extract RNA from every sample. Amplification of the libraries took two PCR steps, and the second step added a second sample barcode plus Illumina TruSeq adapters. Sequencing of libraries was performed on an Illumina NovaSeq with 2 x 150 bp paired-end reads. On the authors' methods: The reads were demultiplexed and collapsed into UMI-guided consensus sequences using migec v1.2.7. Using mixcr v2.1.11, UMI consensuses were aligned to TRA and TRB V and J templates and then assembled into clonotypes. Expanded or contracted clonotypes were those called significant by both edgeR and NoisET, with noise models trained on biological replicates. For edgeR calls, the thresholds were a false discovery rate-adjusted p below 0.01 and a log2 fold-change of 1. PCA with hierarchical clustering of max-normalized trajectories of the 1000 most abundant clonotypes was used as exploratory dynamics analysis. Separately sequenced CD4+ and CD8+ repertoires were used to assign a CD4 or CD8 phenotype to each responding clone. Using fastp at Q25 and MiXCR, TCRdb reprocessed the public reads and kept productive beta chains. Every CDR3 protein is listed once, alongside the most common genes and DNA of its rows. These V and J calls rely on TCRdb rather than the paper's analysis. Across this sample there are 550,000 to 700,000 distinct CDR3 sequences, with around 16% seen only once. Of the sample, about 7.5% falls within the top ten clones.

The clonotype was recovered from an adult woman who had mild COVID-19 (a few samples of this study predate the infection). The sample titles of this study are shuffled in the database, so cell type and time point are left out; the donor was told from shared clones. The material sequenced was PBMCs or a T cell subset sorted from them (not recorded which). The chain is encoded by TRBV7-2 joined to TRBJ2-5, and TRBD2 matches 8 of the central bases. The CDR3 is CASSLTSGAGTQYF. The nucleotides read TGTGCCAGCAGCTTAACTAGCGGAGCGGGGACCCAGTACTTC.